The entry below gives a single T cell receptor (beta chain) sequence along with its context. Its specificity is not known. This sample is part of a study of cytomegalovirus exposure and HLA in healthy donors. General study results and limits: There were some V segments, including TRBV6-2 and TRBV6-3, excluded as indistinguishable. Association of a missense DCLRE1C variant with TCR beta V- and J-gene trimming was reported in a later analysis.

The study ran its PCR with 60 Vbeta and 13 Jbeta primers. Libraries were prepared by immunoSEQ multiplex PCR; TCRdb keeps only in-frame clonotypes and omits some of them. The data hold tens of thousands of clones, with around 73% observed a single time. This CDR3 is built from 14 residues. The V gene lost 6 bases and the J gene lost 0 bases, with 12 bases spanning the gap. CDR1 MNHEY and CDR2 SVGAGI come from the germline V gene. The sample comprised PBMCs. The sequence was collected from a woman in her 40s in good health and CMV-seronegative. V gene TRBV6-5 combines with J gene TRBJ2-7; no clear D. CDR3 loop: CASSLLVSSYEQYF. CDR3 nucleotides: TGTGCCAGCAGCCTCTTGGTCAGCTCCTACGAGCAGTACTTC.